The rows below give T cell receptor beta chains drawn from one sample of a study of T cells in Graves' hyperthyroidism and ophthalmopathy. Using its own MiXCR run on the multiplex PCR reads, TCRdb lists one record per CDR3 protein. This table holds 500,000 to 800,000 distinct CDR3 sequences, 45% found once. The specimen was peripheral blood or thyroid tissue (not recorded which). The source is an adult man with Graves' disease, either hyperthyroidism or ophthalmopathy (not recorded which). Each CDR3 is given with its conserved first and last residue. D genes are given only for firm matches. Some rows mark clone size as missing; the rest say once, few, many or name a class of expanded clone.

len	d_gene	abundance	j_gene	v_gene	CDR3aa	CDR3nt
14	TRBD1	few	TRBJ1-2	TRBV20-1	CSARDSQGAAGYTF	TGCAGTGCTAGAGATAGTCAGGGGGCCGCTGGCTACACCTTC
14	NA	NA	TRBJ2-5	TRBV7-6	CASNLEGSQETQYF	TGTGCCAGCAACCTTGAGGGGTCGCAAGAGACCCAGTACTTC
17	TRBD1	few	TRBJ2-6	TRBV20-1	CSASPGGAMIGANVLTF	TGCAGTGCTAGCCCAGGGGGCGCGATGATTGGGGCCAACGTCCTGACTTTC
16	TRBD2	NA	TRBJ2-7	TRBV6-1	CASSRFGTSGSYEQYF	TGTGCCAGCAGCCGATTCGGGACTAGCGGGTCTTACGAGCAGTACTTC
13	TRBD2	many	TRBJ2-7	TRBV20-1	CSARERGDIEQYF	TGCAGTGCTAGAGAGCGGGGGGATATCGAGCAGTACTTC
15	TRBD1	many	TRBJ1-5	TRBV2	CASSGPGQGYQPQHF	TGTGCCAGCAGCGGACCGGGACAGGGATATCAGCCCCAGCATTTT
13	NA	many	TRBJ1-2	TRBV7-8	CASSLSTNYGYTF	TGTGCCAGCAGCTTATCCACTAACTATGGCTACACCTTC
12	NA	few	TRBJ2-7	TRBV7-2	CASSLSPSEQYF	TGTGCCAGCAGCTTAAGTCCTTCTGAGCAGTACTTC
18	NA	NA	TRBJ1-5	TRBV2	CASSEALGRGRGNQPQHF	TGTGCCAGCAGTGAAGCCCTGGGGCGGGGAAGGGGCAATCAGCCCCAGCATTTT
13	NA	many	TRBJ1-6	TRBV7-8	CASSPREDSPLHF	TGTGCCAGCAGCCCCAGGGAGGATTCACCCCTCCACTTT
16	TRBD1	NA	TRBJ1-2	TRBV25-1	CASSESGQNFLYGYTF	TGTGCCAGCAGTGAATCGGGACAGAATTTCTTGTATGGCTACACCTTC
19	TRBD2	NA	TRBJ2-5	TRBV7-9	CASSHPNGVQRGFQETQYF	TGTGCCAGCAGCCATCCCAATGGGGTCCAGCGGGGCTTTCAAGAGACCCAGTACTTC
15	NA	many	TRBJ2-5	TRBV25-1	CASSEGLGYQETQYF	TGTGCCAGCAGTGAGGGGCTGGGGTACCAAGAGACCCAGTACTTC
15	TRBD2	few	TRBJ2-7	TRBV12-3/TRBV12-4	CASSPRTIQRGEQYF	TGTGCCAGCAGCCCTAGGACTATTCAGCGGGGCGAGCAGTACTTC
16	TRBD1	few	TRBJ1-1	TRBV7-3	CASSLGQGARWTEAFF	TGTGCCAGCAGCTTAGGACAGGGGGCTCGATGGACTGAAGCTTTCTTT
15	TRBD2	NA	TRBJ2-7	TRBV19	CARGPAGTSSYEQYF	TGTGCTAGAGGACCTGCTGGGACTAGCTCCTACGAGCAGTACTTC
16	NA	NA	TRBJ2-5	TRBV24-1	CATSSPWGVDQETQYF	TGTGCCACCAGTTCCCCCTGGGGGGTGGATCAAGAGACCCAGTACTTC
14	TRBD1	NA	TRBJ1-6	TRBV10-3	CAIAGTGANSPLHF	TGTGCCATCGCCGGGACAGGGGCAAATTCACCCCTCCACTTT
14	TRBD1	NA	TRBJ1-2	TRBV6-5	CATHPTGGYYGYTF	TGTGCCACCCATCCAACAGGGGGGTACTATGGCTACACCTTC
14	NA	NA	TRBJ2-7	TRBV6-1	CASSEHRSSYEQYF	TGTGCCAGCAGTGAACACAGGAGCTCCTACGAGCAGTACTTC
16	TRBD1	few	TRBJ1-1	TRBV7-6	CASSLGDRGLYTEAFF	TGTGCCAGCAGCTTAGGGGACAGGGGGCTCTACACTGAAGCTTTCTTT
14	TRBD1	NA	TRBJ1-4	TRBV12-3/TRBV12-4	CASSPGTGDFGLFF	TGTGCCAGCAGCCCCGGGACAGGGGATTTCGGACTGTTTTTT
13	NA	NA	TRBJ1-6	TRBV29-1	CSFEGSYNSPLHF	TGCAGCTTCGAGGGATCCTATAATTCACCCCTCCACTTT
11	TRBD2	NA	TRBJ2-7	TRBV20-1	CSAGLADEQYF	TGCAGCGCCGGACTAGCGGACGAGCAGTACTTC
13	TRBD2	many	TRBJ2-7	TRBV7-8	CASSDGRDNEQYF	TGTGCCAGCAGCGACGGGAGGGACAACGAGCAGTACTTC
15	TRBD2	many	TRBJ2-7	TRBV10-3	CAISAHGGKSGEQYF	TGTGCCATCAGTGCCCACGGGGGGAAGTCGGGAGAGCAGTACTTC
12	NA	NA	TRBJ1-1	TRBV7-9	CASSLAAGDTFF	TGTGCCAGCAGCTTAGCGGCAGGGGATACTTTCTTT
13	NA	NA	TRBJ1-1	TRBV7-2	CASSLHQGSEAFF	TGTGCCAGCAGCTTGCATCAGGGTTCTGAAGCTTTCTTT
12	TRBD1	NA	TRBJ1-5	TRBV20-1	CSAPGQGSNQHF	TGCAGTGCTCCGGGACAGGGAAGCAATCAGCATTTT
15	TRBD1	NA	TRBJ2-7	TRBV29-1	CSVEDYGTGGYEQYF	TGCAGCGTTGAAGATTACGGGACAGGGGGTTACGAGCAGTACTTC
13	NA	NA	TRBJ1-5	TRBV7-9	CASSQGGFQPQHF	TGTGCCAGCAGCCAAGGAGGGTTCCAGCCCCAGCATTTT
15	NA	NA	TRBJ1-1	TRBV7-2	CASSHPMRTDTEAFF	TGTGCCAGCAGCCACCCAATGAGGACAGACACTGAAGCTTTCTTT
17	TRBD1	NA	TRBJ1-2	TRBV7-8	CASSQVPAKTGRYGYTF	TGTGCCAGCAGCCAAGTCCCAGCAAAGACAGGGCGGTATGGCTACACCTTC
14	NA	NA	TRBJ1-2	TRBV4-2	CASSQESGFYRYTF	TGTGCCAGCAGCCAAGAGTCAGGCTTCTATCGCTACACCTTC
14	NA	few	TRBJ2-5	TRBV5-6	CASSPSRGQETQYF	TGTGCCAGCTCACCATCCAGGGGCCAAGAGACCCAGTACTTC
16	NA	NA	TRBJ1-2	TRBV29-1	CSVDLPLGQPDYGYTF	TGCAGCGTTGATCTACCCTTAGGACAGCCAGACTATGGCTACACCTTC
16	TRBD2	few	TRBJ2-3	TRBV7-2	CASSLGTSGRIDTQYF	TGTGCCAGCAGCTTAGGCACTAGCGGGAGAATAGATACGCAGTATTTT
19	NA	NA	TRBJ2-5	TRBV19	CASSIRSGGVTIFQETQYF	TGTGCCAGTAGTATAAGATCGGGGGGCGTAACGATATTTCAAGAGACCCAGTACTTC
19	NA	NA	TRBJ1-6	TRBV6-5	CASSRFHSAGSSYNSPLHF	TGTGCCAGCAGTAGATTTCACTCCGCAGGGAGCTCCTATAATTCACCCCTCCACTTT
15	NA	many	TRBJ2-2	TRBV15	CATSSGTVNTGELFF	TGTGCCACCAGCTCCGGGACGGTGAACACCGGGGAGCTGTTTTTT
14	NA	NA	TRBJ1-2	TRBV25-1	CASSYSSNYYGYTF	TGTGCCAGCAGTTACTCCTCAAATTACTATGGCTACACCTTC
16	NA	few	TRBJ1-1	TRBV2	CASSYPPGRFNTEAFF	TGTGCCAGCAGTTATCCCCCTGGGAGATTTAACACTGAAGCTTTCTTT
13	TRBD2	NA	TRBJ2-7	TRBV20-1	CSATSGIGYEQYF	TGCAGTGCTACTAGCGGGATAGGCTACGAGCAGTACTTC
16	TRBD1	NA	TRBJ2-2	TRBV2	CASSSHRDRWGGELFF	TGTGCCAGCAGCTCCCACCGGGACAGGTGGGGCGGGGAGCTGTTTTTT
15	NA	few	TRBJ2-5	TRBV7-9	CASTSIAGIQETQYF	TGTGCCAGCACCTCTATCGCGGGGATCCAAGAGACCCAGTACTTC
14	NA	NA	TRBJ2-5	TRBV2	CTSSPRAGAETQYF	TGTACCAGCTCACCACGGGCAGGGGCAGAGACCCAGTACTTC
15	NA	few	TRBJ2-5	TRBV20-1	CSARVGGANQETQYF	TGCAGTGCTAGAGTTGGTGGGGCAAACCAAGAGACCCAGTACTTC
12	NA	many	TRBJ1-2	TRBV20-1	CSARGDDYGYTF	TGCAGTGCTAGAGGGGACGACTATGGCTACACCTTC
13	NA	NA	TRBJ2-7	TRBV7-9	CASSSGTLYEQYF	TGTGCCAGCAGCTCCGGGACTCTCTACGAGCAGTACTTC
14	NA	NA	TRBJ2-2	TRBV7-9	CASSSGGVDGELFF	TGCGCCAGCAGCTCCGGCGGGGTCGATGGGGAGCTGTTTTTT
17	NA	once	TRBJ1-2	TRBV2	CASSARRGADSLYGYTF	TGTGCCAGCAGTGCTAGGAGGGGGGCGGATAGTCTCTATGGCTACACCTTC
15	TRBD1	NA	TRBJ2-2	TRBV19	CASSKGTGVTGELFF	TGTGCCAGTAGTAAAGGGACAGGGGTTACCGGGGAGCTGTTTTTT
17	NA	NA	TRBJ1-6	TRBV29-1	CASSWSAGYGKNSPLHF	TGTGCCAGCAGTTGGTCTGCCGGGTATGGGAAAAATTCACCCCTCCACTTT